One and the same sample provided the 10 T cell receptor beta chains below, sequenced in a study of blood T cell repertoires in COVID-19. Profiling relied on immunoSEQ multiplex PCR, and the TCRdb table lists in-frame clones only, not all of them. This table has some 160,000 clones, more than 75% appearing once. Material: peripheral blood. Source of these receptors: a man in his sixties with acute or convalescent COVID-19.

The V call is TRBV9, the J call TRBJ2-2; 9 nucleotides align to TRBD1. J gave up 7 bases and V 0 bases, and 7 bases lay outside the gene matches. The CDR3 consists of 16 residues. Germline CDR1 is SGDLS and CDR2 is YYNGEE. The CDR3 DNA sequence: TGTGCCAGCAGCGTAGGAGGGACAGGGTTTGGCGGGGAGCTGTTTTTT. This translates into CASSVGGTGFGGELFF.

The CDR3 spells CASSLGLAGEQFF. The CDR3 bases are TGTGCCAGCAGTTTAGGACTAGCAGGCGAGCAGTTCTTC. This chain uses TRBV27 with TRBJ2-1; 8 bases fit TRBD2. Germline V gene data show CDR1 as MNHEY and CDR2 as SMNVEV (reference sequence). The CDR3 spans 13 residues. The V gene end was trimmed by 2 bases and the J gene end by 10 bases; junction bases not matched to a gene: 4.

V gene TRBV6-6 combines with J gene TRBJ2-3, with D perhaps matching TRBD2 (5 bases). This CDR3 region has 12 residues. Deletions cut 10 bases from V and 5 bases from J, with 13 bases between. CDR1 MNHNY and CDR2 SVGAGI come from the germline V gene (reference sequence). CDR3: CATIGRGDTQYF. For the CDR3, the DNA is TGTGCCACCATCGGACGGGGAGATACGCAGTATTTT.

This clone was picked up one time. The chain is built from TRBV28 and TRBJ1-2, with D uncertain. Trimming cost V 5 bases and J 4 bases, with 8 bases left between them. This CDR3 contains 12 residues. Looked up from germline, CDR1 is MDHEN and CDR2 is SYDVKM. This CDR3 reads CASSPPIYGYTF. The CDR3 nucleotides are TGTGCCAGCAGTCCCCCCATCTATGGCTACACCTTC.

The rearrangement uses TRBV27 and TRBJ2-7, with 9 bases fitting TRBD1. The length of the CDR3 is 14 residues. In germline, CDR1 is MNHEY, CDR2 SMNVEV (reference sequence). Trimming took 6 bases from V and 5 from J; bases not matched to a gene: 8. CDR3: CASSRTGARDEQYF. The DNA for the CDR3 is TGTGCCAGCAGCCGGACAGGGGCTAGGGACGAGCAGTACTTC.

V is TRBV30 and J is TRBJ2-5; a weak D match, TRBD1 (5 bases). V lost 4 bases to trimming and J lost 5 bases, with 11 bases between them. CDR1 is GTSNPN and CDR2 is SVGIG in the germline V gene (reference sequence). This CDR3 is built from 12 residues. The CDR3 DNA is TGTGCCTGGAAGGGGCCCGGGGAGACCCAGTACTTC. This gives the protein CAWKGPGETQYF.

The chain joins TRBV4-2 to TRBJ2-1, with D possibly being TRBD2 (5 bases). Deletions cut 6 bases from V and 8 bases from J, with 23 bases between. The CDR3 is 16 amino acids. Per germline, CDR1 LGHNA and CDR2 YNFKEQ. DNA for the CDR3: TGTGCCAGCAGGCATGCGGAGGAAAGAGGGTACTATGAGCAGTTCTTC. This codes for CASRHAEERGYYEQFF.

This clone appeared once. The V call is TRBV27, the J call TRBJ2-1; a possible D gene is TRBD2 (6 bases). The CDR3 runs 16 residues. CDR1 is MNHEY, CDR2 SMNVEV, per germline (reference sequence). V lost 3 bases, J lost 2 bases, and 14 bases lay in between. CDR3 loop: CASSFRAGTPYNEQFF. The CDR3 DNA sequence: TGTGCCAGCAGTTTCAGGGCGGGGACCCCCTACAATGAGCAGTTCTTC.

The rearrangement uses TRBV5-4 and TRBJ2-3; TRBD2 aligns across 9 bases. The germline V gene encodes CDR1 SGHNT and CDR2 YYREEE (reference sequence). The CDR3 covers 15 residues. J gave up 4 bases and V 4 bases, and 7 bases lay outside the gene matches. The CDR3 is CASSMLAGAADTQYF. CDR3 DNA sequence: TGTGCCAGCAGCATGTTAGCGGGAGCGGCAGATACGCAGTATTTT.

V is TRBV19 and J is TRBJ1-4; no clear D gene. The CDR3 is 17 residues long. Trimming shortened V by 3 bases and J by 2 bases, and 16 bases separated the two germline ends. The germline V gene has CDR1 LNHDA and CDR2 SQIVND (reference sequence). CDR3 amino acids: CASSIGPLGGTNEKLFF. The CDR3 DNA reads TGTGCCAGTAGTATCGGACCTTTGGGCGGGACTAATGAAAAACTGTTTTTT.